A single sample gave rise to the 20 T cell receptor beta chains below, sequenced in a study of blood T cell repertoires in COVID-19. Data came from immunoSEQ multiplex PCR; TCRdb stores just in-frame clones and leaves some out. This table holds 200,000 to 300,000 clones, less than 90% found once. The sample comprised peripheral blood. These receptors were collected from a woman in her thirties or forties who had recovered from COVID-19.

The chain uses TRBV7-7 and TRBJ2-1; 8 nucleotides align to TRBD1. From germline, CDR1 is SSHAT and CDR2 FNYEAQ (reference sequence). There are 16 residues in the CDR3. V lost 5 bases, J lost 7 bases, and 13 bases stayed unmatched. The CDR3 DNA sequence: TGTGCCAGCAGCCCTCTCGCCCCGGGACAGGCAAATGAGCAGTTCTTC. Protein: CASSPLAPGQANEQFF.

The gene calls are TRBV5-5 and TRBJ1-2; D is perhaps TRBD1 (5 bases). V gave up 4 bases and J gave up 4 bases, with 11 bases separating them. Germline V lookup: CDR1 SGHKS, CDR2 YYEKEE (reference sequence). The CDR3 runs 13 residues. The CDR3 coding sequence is TGTGCCAGCAGCATACAGGAAATCTATGGCTACACCTTC. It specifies CASSIQEIYGYTF.

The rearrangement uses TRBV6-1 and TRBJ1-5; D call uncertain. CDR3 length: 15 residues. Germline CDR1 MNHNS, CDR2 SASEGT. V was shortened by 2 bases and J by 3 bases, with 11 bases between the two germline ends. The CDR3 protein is CASSESSQYNQPQHF. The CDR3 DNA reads TGTGCCAGCAGTGAATCTTCTCAGTACAATCAGCCCCAGCATTTT.

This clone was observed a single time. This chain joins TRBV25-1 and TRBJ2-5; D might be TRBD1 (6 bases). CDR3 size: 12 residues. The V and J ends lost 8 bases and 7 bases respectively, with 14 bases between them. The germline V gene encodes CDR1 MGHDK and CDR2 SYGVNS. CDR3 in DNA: TGTGCCAGCTCCCGACAGGAGAGGACCCAGTACTTC. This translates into CASSRQERTQYF. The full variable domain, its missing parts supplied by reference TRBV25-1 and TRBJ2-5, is EADIYQTPRYLVIGTGKKITLECSQTMGHDKMYWYQQDPGMELHLIHYSYGVNSTEKGDLSSESTVSRIRTEHFPLTLESARPSHTSQYLCASSRQERTQYFGPGTRLLVL.

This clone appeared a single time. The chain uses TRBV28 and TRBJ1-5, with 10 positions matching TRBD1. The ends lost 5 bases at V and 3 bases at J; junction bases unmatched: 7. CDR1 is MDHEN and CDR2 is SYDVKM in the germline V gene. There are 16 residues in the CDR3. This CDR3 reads CASSRTGGRNNQPQHF. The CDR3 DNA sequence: TGTGCCAGCAGTCGGACAGGGGGAAGAAACAATCAGCCCCAGCATTTT.

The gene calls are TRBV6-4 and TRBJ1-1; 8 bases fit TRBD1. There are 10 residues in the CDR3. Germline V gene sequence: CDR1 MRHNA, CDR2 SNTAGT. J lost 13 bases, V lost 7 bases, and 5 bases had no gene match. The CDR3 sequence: CASMDRVDFF. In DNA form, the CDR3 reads TGTGCCAGCATGGACAGGGTCGATTTCTTT.

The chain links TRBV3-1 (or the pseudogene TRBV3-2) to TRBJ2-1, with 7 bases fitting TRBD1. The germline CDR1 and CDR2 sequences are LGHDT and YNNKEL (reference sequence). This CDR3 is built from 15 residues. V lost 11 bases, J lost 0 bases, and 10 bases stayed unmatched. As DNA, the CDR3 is TGTGCCTCATCCGTGGACAGGTACTCCTACAATGAGCAGTTCTTC. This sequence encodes CASSVDRYSYNEQFF.

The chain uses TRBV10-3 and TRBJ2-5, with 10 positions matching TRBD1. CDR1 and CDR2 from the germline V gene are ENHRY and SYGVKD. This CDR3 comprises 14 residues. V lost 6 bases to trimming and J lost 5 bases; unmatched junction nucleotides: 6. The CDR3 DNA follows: TGTGCCATCAGCTCCGGGACAGGGGCTGAGACCCAGTACTTC. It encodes CAISSGTGAETQYF.

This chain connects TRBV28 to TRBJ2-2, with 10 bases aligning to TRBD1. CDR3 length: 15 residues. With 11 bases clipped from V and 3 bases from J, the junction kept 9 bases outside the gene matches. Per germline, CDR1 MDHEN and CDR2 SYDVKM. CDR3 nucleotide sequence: TGTGCCTCCGAATCCGGACAGGGGGACACCGGGGAGCTGTTTTTT. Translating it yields CASESGQGDTGELFF.

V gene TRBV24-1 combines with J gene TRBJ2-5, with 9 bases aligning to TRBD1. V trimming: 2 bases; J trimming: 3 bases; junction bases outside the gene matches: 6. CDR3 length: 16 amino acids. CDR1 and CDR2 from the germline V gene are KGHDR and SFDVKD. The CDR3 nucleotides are TGTGCCACCAGTGATTACTCTAGGACAGGGGAAGAGACCCAGTACTTC. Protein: CATSDYSRTGEETQYF.

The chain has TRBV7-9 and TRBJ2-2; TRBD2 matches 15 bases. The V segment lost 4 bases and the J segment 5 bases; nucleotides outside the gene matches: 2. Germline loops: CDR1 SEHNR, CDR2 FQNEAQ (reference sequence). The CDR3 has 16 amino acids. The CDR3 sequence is CASSSGLAGGTGELFF. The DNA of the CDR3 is TGTGCCAGCAGCTCCGGACTAGCGGGGGGGACCGGGGAGCTGTTTTTT.

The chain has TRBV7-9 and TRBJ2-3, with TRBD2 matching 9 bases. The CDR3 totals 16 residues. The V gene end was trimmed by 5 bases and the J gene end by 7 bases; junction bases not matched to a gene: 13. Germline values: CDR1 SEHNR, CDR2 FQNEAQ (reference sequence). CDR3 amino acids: CASSPRSGGSLNTQYF. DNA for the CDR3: TGTGCCAGCAGCCCCCGTAGCGGGGGTTCGCTTAATACGCAGTATTTT. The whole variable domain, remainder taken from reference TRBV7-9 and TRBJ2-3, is DTGVSQNPRHKITKRGQNVTFRCDPISEHNRLYWYRQTLGQGPEFLTYFQNEAQLEKSRLLSDRFSAERPKGSFSTLEIQRTEQGDSAMYLCASSPRSGGSLNTQYFGPGTRLTVL.

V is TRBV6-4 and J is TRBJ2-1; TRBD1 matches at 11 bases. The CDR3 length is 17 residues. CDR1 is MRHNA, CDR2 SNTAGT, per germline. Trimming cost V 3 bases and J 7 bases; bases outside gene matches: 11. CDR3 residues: CASSEVTGQGAGNEQFF. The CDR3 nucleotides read TGTGCCAGCAGTGAGGTCACAGGACAGGGGGCAGGGAATGAGCAGTTCTTC.

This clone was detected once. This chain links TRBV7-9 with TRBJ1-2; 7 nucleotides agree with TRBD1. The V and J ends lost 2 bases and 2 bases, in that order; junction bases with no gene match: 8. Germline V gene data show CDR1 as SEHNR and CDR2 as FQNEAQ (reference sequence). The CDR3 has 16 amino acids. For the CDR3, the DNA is TGTGCCAGCAGCTTAATTAAGGCAGGGGGGAACTATGGCTACACCTTC. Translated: CASSLIKAGGNYGYTF.

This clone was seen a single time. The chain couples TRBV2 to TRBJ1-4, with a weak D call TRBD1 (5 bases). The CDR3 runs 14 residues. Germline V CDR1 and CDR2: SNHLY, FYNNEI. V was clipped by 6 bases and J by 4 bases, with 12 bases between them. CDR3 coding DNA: TGTGCCAGCAGAACGGGACTTCTTAATGAAAAACTGTTTTTT. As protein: CASRTGLLNEKLFF.

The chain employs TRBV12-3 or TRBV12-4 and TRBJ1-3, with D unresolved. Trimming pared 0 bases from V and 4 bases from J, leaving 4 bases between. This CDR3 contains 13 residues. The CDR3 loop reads CASSLALGNTIYF. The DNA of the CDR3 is TGTGCCAGCAGTTTAGCTCTAGGAAACACCATATATTTT.

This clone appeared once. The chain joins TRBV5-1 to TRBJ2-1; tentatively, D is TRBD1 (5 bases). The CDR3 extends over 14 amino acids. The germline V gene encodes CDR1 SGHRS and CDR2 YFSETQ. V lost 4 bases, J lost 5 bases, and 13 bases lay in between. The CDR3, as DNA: TGCGCCAGCAGCCCCCCCGACAGAAACAATGAGCAGTTCTTC. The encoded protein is CASSPPDRNNEQFF.

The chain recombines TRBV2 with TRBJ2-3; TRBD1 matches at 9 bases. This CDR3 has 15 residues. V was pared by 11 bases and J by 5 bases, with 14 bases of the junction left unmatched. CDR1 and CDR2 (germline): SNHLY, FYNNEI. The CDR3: CASQPSGTGRDTQYF. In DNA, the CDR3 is TGTGCCTCCCAGCCATCCGGGACAGGGCGAGATACGCAGTATTTT.

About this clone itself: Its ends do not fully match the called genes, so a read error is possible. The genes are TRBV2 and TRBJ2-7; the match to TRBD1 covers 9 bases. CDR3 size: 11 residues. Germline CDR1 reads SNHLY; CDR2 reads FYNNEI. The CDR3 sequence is CASRDRGTPRF. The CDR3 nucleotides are TGTGCCAGCAGGGACAGGGGTACCCCGCGGTTC.

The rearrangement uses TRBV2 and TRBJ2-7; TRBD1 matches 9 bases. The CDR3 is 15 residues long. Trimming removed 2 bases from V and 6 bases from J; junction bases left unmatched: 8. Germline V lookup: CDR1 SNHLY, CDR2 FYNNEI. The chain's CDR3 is CASSELRTGDREQYF. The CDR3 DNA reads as TGTGCCAGCAGTGAACTAAGGACAGGGGATCGCGAGCAGTACTTC.